This paragraph covers one TCR beta chain sequence. Its target is not known. The junction shows a germline mismatch at one end, possibly a read error. MiXCR, applied by TCRdb to the 5' RACE reads, yields one record per CDR3 protein. Of 640,000 or so distinct CDR3 sequences listed, 5.5% to 6.5% are singletons. In germline, CDR1 is SGHRS, CDR2 YFSETQ. This CDR3 contains 15 residues. The data were obtained in a study of identical twins. Findings and limits, study-wide: Those out-of-frame alpha sequences shared by twins showed an excess of low generation probability. Models, which agreed with sharing between unrelated individuals, nonetheless underestimated the out-of-frame TCR alpha sharing seen in monozygotic twins.

This sequence joins TRBV5-1 and TRBJ2-2; D ambiguous. This clonotype was sampled from a young man in good health. Source material: naive T cells sorted from blood. The CDR3 DNA reads TGCGACAGCAGCTTGATGATAAGGGACACCGGGGAGCTGTTTTTT. This gives the protein CDSSLMIRDTGELFF.